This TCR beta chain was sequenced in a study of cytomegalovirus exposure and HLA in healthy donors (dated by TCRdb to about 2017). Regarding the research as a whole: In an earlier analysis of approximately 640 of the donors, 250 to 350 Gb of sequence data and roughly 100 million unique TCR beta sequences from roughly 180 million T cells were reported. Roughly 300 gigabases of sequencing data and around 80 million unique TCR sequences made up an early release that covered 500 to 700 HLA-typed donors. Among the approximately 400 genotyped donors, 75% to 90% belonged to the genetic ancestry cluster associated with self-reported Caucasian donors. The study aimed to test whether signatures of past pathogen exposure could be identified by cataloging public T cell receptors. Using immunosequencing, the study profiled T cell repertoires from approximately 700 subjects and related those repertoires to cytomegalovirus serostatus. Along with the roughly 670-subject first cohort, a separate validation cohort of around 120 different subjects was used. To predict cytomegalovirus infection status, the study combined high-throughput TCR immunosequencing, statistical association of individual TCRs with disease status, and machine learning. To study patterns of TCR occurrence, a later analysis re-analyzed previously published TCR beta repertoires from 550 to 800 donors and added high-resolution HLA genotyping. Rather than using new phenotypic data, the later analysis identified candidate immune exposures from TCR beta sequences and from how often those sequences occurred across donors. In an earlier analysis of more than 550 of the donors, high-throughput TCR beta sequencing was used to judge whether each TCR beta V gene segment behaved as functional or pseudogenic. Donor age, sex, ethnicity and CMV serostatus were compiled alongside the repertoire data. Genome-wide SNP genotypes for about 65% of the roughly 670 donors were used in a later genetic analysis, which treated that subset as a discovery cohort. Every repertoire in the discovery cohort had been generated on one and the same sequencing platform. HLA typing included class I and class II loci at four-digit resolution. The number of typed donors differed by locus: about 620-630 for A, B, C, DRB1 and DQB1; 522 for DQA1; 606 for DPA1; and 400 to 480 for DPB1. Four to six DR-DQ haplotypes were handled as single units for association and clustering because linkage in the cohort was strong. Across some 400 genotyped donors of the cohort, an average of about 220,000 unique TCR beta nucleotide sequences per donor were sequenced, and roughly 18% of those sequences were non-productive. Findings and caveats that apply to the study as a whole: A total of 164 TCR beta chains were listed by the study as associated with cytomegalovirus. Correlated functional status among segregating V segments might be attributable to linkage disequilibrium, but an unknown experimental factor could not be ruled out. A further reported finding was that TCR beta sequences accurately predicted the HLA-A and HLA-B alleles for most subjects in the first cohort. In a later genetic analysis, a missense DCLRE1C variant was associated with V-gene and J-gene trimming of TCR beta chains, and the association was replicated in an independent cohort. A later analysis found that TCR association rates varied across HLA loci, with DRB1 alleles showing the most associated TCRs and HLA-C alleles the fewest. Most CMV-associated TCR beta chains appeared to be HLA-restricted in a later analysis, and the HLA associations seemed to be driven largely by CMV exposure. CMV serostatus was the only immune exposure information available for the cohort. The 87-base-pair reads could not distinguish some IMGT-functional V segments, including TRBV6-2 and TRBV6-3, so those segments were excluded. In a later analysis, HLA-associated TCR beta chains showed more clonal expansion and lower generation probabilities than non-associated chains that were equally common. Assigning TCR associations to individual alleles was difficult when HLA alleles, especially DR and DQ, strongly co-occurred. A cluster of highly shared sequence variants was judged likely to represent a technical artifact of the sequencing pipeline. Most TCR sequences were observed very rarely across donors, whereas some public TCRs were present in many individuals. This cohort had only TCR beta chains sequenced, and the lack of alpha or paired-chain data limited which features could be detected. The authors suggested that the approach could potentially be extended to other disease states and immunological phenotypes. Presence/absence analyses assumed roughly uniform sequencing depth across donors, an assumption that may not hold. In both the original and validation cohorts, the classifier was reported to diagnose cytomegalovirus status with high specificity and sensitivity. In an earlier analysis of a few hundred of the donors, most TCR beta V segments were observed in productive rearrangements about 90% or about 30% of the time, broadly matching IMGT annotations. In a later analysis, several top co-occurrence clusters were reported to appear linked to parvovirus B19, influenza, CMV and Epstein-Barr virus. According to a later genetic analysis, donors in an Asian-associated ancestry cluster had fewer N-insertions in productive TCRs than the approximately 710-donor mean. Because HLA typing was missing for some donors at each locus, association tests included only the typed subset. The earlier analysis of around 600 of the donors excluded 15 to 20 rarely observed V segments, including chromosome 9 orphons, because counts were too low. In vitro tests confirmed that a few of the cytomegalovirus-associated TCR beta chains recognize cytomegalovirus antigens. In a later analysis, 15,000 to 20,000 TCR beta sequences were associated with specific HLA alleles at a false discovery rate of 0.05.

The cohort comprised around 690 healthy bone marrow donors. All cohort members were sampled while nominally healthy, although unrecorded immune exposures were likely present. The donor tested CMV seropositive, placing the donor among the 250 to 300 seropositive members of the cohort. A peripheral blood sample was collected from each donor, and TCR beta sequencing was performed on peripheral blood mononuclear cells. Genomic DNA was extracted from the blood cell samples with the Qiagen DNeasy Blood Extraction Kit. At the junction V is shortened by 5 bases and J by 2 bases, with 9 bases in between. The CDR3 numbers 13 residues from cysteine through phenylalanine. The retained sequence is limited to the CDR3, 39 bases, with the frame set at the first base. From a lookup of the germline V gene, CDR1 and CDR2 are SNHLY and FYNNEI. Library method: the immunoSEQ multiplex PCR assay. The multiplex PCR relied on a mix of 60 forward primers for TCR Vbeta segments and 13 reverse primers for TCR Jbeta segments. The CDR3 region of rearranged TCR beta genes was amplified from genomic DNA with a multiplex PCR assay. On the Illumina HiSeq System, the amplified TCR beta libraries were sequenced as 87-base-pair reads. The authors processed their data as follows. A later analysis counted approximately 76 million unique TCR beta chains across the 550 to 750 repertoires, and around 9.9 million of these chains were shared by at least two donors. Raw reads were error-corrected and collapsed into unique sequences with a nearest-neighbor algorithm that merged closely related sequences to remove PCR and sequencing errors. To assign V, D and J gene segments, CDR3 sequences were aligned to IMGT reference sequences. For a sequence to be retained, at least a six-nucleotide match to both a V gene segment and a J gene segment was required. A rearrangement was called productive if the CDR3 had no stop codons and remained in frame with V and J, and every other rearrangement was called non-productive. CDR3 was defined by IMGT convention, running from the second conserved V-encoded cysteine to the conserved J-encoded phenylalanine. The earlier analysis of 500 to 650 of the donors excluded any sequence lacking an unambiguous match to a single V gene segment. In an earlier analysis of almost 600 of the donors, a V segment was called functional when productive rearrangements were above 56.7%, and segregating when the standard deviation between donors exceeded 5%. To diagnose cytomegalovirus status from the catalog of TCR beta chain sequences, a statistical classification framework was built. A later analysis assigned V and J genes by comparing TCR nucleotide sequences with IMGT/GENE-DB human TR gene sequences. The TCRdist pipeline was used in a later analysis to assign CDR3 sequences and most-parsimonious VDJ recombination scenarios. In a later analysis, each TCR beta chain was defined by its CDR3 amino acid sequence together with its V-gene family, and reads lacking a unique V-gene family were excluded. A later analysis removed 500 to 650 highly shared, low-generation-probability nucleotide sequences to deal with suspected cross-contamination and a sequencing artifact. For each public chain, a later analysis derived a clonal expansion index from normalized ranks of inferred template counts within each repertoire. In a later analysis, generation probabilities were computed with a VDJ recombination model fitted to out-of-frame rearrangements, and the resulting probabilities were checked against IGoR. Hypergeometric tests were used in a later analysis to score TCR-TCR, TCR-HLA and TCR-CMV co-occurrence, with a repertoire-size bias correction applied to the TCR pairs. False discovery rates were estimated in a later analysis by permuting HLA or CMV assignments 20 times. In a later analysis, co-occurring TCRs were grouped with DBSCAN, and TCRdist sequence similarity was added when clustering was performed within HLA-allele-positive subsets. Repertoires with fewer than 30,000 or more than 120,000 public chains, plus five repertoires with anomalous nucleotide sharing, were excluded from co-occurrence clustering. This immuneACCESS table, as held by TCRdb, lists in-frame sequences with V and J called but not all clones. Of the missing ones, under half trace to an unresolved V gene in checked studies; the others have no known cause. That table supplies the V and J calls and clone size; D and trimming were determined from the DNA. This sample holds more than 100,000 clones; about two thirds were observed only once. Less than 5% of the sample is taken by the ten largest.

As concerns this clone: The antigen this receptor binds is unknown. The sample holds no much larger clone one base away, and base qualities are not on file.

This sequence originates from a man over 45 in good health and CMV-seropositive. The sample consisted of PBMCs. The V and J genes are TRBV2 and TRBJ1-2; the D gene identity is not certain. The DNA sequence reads TGTGCCAGCAGTCAGGACTGGAACTATGGCTACACCTTC. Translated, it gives CASSQDWNYGYTF. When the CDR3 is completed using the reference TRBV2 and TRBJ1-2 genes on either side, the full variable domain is EPEVTQTPSHQVTQMGQEVILRCVPISNHLYFYWYRQILGQKVEFLVSFYNNEISEKSEIFDDQFSVERPDGSNFTLKIRSTKLEDSAMYFCASSQDWNYGYTFGSGTRLTVV.